A selection of T cell receptor beta chains follows, all from one sample in a study of blood T cell repertoires in COVID-19. TCRdb's table, derived via immunoSEQ multiplex PCR, lists solely in-frame clones and lacks some. The table has about 480,000 clones, nearly 90% seen once; the top ten hold approximately 0.9%. The sample consisted of peripheral blood. The receptors were sampled from a man aged 18-30 years with COVID-19, enrolled during active disease. CDR3s leave out the opening cysteine and the closing phenylalanine or tryptophan.

J: TRBJ1-2; V: TRBV2; CDR3: ASSEARLLYGYT
J: TRBJ2-2; V: TRBV21-1; CDR3: ASSKGGAPSTEDTGELF
J: TRBJ2-2; V: TRBV3-1/TRBV3-2; CDR3: ASSRPGQGFSAGELF
J: TRBJ2-7; V: TRBV9; CDR3: ASSHPGGDWEEEQY
J: TRBJ1-5; V: TRBV24-1; CDR3: ATSDETDSNQPQH
J: TRBJ2-6; V: TRBV14; CDR3: ASSQYSGANVLT
J: TRBJ1-6; V: TRBV14; CDR3: AHRAGSSYNSPLH
J: TRBJ1-4; V: TRBV5-1; CDR3: ASSEDSGEFEKLF
J: TRBJ1-5; V: TRBV28; CDR3: ASLRAGNQPQH
J: TRBJ1-4; V: TRBV5-1; CDR3: ASSTDRWTLGEKLF
J: TRBJ2-7; V: TRBV5-1; CDR3: ASSFFQANEQY
J: TRBJ2-2; V: TRBV30; CDR3: AWSVLAGGRGTGELF
J: TRBJ1-5; V: TRBV4-1; CDR3: ASSQGFGGAVSNQPQH
J: TRBJ1-5; V: TRBV19; CDR3: ASSEMGLPQH
J: TRBJ2-5; V: TRBV7-8; CDR3: ASSLAGGQAGAQY
J: TRBJ1-2; V: TRBV27; CDR3: ASSYIRGRTNYGYT
J: TRBJ1-5; V: TRBV7-7; CDR3: ASSPRGVGGSNQPQH
J: TRBJ2-7; V: TRBV5-1; CDR3: ASSTDTPDRGPREQY
J: TRBJ2-1; V: TRBV5-4; CDR3: ASSLGPTSGGAGDEQF
J: TRBJ2-7; V: TRBV12-3/TRBV12-4; CDR3: ASSFGEGDEQY
J: TRBJ1-5; V: TRBV15; CDR3: ATSRPDRGFNQPQH
J: TRBJ2-2; V: TRBV7-3; CDR3: ASSSAGSDTGELF
J: TRBJ2-2; V: TRBV24-1; CDR3: ATNSVRGSTGELF
J: TRBJ1-2; V: TRBV25-1; CDR3: ASSNNGYT